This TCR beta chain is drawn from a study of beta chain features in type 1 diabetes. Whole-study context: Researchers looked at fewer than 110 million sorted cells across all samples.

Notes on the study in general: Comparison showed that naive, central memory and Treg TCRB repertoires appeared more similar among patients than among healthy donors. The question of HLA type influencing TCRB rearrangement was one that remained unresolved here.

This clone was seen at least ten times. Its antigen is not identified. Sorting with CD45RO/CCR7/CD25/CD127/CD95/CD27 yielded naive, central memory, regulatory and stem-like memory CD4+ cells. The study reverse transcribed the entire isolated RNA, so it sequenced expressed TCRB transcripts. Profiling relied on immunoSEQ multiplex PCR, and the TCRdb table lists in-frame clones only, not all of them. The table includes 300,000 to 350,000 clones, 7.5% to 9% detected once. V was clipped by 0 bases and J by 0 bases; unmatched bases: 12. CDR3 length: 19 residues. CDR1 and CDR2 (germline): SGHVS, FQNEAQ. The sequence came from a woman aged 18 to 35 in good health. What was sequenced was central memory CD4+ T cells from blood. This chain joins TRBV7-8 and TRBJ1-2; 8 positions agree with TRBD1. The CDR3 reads CASSLARQGAFSPNYGYTF. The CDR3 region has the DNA TGTGCCAGCAGCTTAGCGAGGCAGGGGGCGTTTAGCCCTAACTATGGCTACACCTTC.